This record covers a single T cell receptor (beta chain). The antigen is undetermined. Trimming at V came to 11 bases and at J to 7 bases, leaving 16 bases not matched to a gene. The CDR3 sequence is 15 residues long. CDR1 MDHEN and CDR2 SYDVKM come from the germline V gene. Only in-frame clones appear in the TCRdb table, and some are missing; sequencing was by immunoSEQ multiplex PCR. The sample holds about 100,000 clones, 89% seen once. These data originate in a study of T cell responses to AZD1222 COVID-19 vaccine. Whole-study findings and limits: Mostly white British, mostly female donors; authors suggested clonal diversity may be underestimated.

The V gene is TRBV28, the J gene TRBJ1-2; 10 nucleotides agree with TRBD1. Sequences were derived from peripheral blood, sampled on day 0 of AZD1222 vaccination. The TCR comes from an adult in good health. The CDR3 sequence is CAATPGGTGASGYTF. As DNA, the CDR3 is TGTGCCGCTACGCCGGGAGGGACAGGGGCGTCTGGCTACACCTTC.